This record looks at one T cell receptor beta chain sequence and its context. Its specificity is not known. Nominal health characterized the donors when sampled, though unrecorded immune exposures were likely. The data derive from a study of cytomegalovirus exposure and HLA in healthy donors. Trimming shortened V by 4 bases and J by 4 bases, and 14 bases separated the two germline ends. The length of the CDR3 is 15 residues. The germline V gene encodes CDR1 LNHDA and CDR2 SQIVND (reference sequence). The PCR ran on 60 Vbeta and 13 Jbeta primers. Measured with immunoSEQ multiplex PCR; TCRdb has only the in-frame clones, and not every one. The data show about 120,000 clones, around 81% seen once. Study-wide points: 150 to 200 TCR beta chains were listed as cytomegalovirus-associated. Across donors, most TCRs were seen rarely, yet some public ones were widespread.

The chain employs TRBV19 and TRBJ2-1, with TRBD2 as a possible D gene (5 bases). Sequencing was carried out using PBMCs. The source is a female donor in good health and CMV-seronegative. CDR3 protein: CASSTPGIGYNEQFF. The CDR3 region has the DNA TGTGCCAGTAGTACCCCCGGGATCGGGTACAATGAGCAGTTCTTC.